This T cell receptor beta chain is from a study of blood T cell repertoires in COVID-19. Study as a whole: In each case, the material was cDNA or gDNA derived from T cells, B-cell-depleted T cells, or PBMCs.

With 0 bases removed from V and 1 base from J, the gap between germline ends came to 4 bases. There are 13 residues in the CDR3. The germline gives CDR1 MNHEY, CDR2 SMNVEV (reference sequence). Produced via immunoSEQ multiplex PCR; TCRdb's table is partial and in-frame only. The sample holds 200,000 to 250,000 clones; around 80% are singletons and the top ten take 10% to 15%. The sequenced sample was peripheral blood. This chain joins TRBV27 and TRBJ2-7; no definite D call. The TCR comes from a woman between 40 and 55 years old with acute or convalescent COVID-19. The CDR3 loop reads CASSLSLSYEQYF. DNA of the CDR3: TGTGCCAGCAGTTTATCGCTATCCTACGAGCAGTACTTC.